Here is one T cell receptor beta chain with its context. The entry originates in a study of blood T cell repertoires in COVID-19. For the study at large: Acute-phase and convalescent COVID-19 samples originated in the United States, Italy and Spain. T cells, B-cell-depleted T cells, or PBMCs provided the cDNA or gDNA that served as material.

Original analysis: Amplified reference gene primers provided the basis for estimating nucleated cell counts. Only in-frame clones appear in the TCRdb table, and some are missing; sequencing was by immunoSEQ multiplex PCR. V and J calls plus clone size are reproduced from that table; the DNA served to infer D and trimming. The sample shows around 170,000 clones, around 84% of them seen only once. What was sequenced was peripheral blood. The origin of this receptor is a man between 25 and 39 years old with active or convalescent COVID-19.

CDR3 coding DNA: TGCGCCAGCAGCCGTCCCGACAGGGAAACCGGGGAGCTGTTTTTT. It specifies CASSRPDRETGELFF. The chain combines TRBV4-3 with TRBJ2-2; 7 nucleotides align to TRBD1. Germline CDR1 and CDR2: LGHNA and YSLEER. V gave up 4 bases and J gave up 5 bases; unmatched junction bases: 7. This CDR3 comprises 15 residues.